Listed here are 24 T cell receptor beta chains from one sample, sequenced in a study of tumor-infiltrating lymphocytes in primary liver carcinoma. Bulk tissue was left unsorted, and RNA and DNA were co-extracted from about 19-30 mg of it. A constant-region primer served to make TCR beta cDNA from about 500 ng total RNA. Each TCR beta library was derived from three nested multiplex PCR rounds that employed slightly modified ARM-PCR. A C-beta reverse primer was combined with TRBV1-TRBV30 forward primers in the first two PCR rounds, and each round had approximately 9 cycles. TCRdb called the multiplex PCR reads again in MiXCR, with one record for every CDR3 protein. The top ten hold approximately 27% of the sample, which has around 80,000 distinct CDR3 sequences, 69% seen once. The sequenced sample was tumor-adjacent normal liver tissue. These receptors came from a man aged 35 to 55 with primary liver carcinoma and hepatitis B virus infection.

Regarding this clonotype: In this CDR3 the conserved last residue, phenylalanine or tryptophan, is missing, so a read error is likely. The DNA is left out, because the CDR3 cannot be placed on it with certainty; the CDR3 is given as TCRdb lists it. The rearrangement uses TRBV6-6 and TRBJ2-7; the listed D gene, TRBD2, was not tested against the DNA. The CDR3 totals 14 residues, both ends included. Germline CDR1 MNHNY, CDR2 SVGAGI (reference sequence). CDR3 residues: CASKESGSGNEQCI.

To note about this clonotype: A read error may account for a junction end that differs from germline. The chain combines TRBV5-4 with TRBJ1-1; tentatively, D is TRBD1 (6 bases). This CDR3 is built from 16 residues. The germline V gene encodes CDR1 SGHNT and CDR2 YYREEE (reference sequence). The CDR3 protein is CANSLGGHDMNTEAFF. As DNA, the CDR3 is TGTGCCAACAGCTTGGGGGGACATGACATGAACACTGAAGCTTTCTTT.

For this clonotype: A single base separates this from a much larger clone, so it may be a read error. This chain connects TRBV28 to TRBJ2-7; TRBD1 is a possible D gene (6 bases). V was clipped by 6 bases and J by 6 bases, with 18 bases between them. The CDR3 totals 14 residues. Germline CDR1 is MDHEN and CDR2 is SYDVKM. CDR3 nucleotide sequence: TGTGCCAGCAGGGGCCCAGGGGATACCCGCGAGCAGTACTTC. This codes for CASRGPGDTREQYF. The complete variable domain, with remaining parts taken from reference TRBV28 and TRBJ2-7, reads DVKVTQSSRYLVKRTGEKVFLECVQDMDHENMFWYRQDPGLGLRLIYFSYDVKMKEKGDIPEGYSVSREKKERFSLILESASTNQTSMYLCASRGPGDTREQYFGPGTRLTVT.

This clonotype has just a few counts. This chain links TRBV7-2 with TRBJ2-2; 10 nucleotides agree with TRBD2. Germline V gene sequence: CDR1 SGHTA, CDR2 FQGNSA. The CDR3 spans 15 residues. V lost 1 base and J lost 5; bases outside the gene matches: 1. CDR3 sequence: CASSLGAGGTGELFF. DNA of the CDR3: TGTGCCAGCAGCTTAGGAGCGGGAGGGACCGGGGAGCTGTTTTTT. Full variable domain (remainder filled in from reference TRBV7-2 and TRBJ2-2): GAGVSQSPSNKVTEKGKDVELRCDPISGHTALYWYRQSLGQGLEFLIYFQGNSAPDKSGLPSDRFSAERTGGSVSTLTIQRTQQEDSAVYLCASSLGAGGTGELFFGEGSRLTVL.

With respect to this clonotype: A much larger clone sits a single nucleotide away, making a read error possible. The J gene is TRBJ2-2, the V gene TRBV24-1, with D perhaps given as TRBD1 or TRBD2 (5 bases each). From germline, CDR1 is KGHDR and CDR2 SFDVKD. The CDR3 sequence is 16 residues long. The germline V and J ends were trimmed by 7 bases and 1 base, with 15 bases remaining between them. The CDR3 DNA reads TGTGCCACCAGCTCAGAAACGGGACGGAACACCGGGGAGCTGTTTTTT. Protein: CATSSETGRNTGELFF.

Turning to this clonotype: The conserved closing phenylalanine or tryptophan is absent in this CDR3, likely reflecting a read error. The rearrangement links TRBV5-6 to TRBJ2-5, with 10 bases aligning to TRBD2. Losses at the gene ends were 4 bases for V and 4 bases for J; bases not matched to a gene: 19. The CDR3 has 19 residues. Germline V lookup: CDR1 SGHDT, CDR2 YYEEEE. CDR3 DNA: TGTGCCAGCAGCACGGACAGGAAAGCGGGAGGGTTCTTAGGAGAGACCCAGTACCCC. As protein: CASSTDRKAGGFLGETQYP.

With respect to this clonotype: A read error may account for a junction end that differs from germline. The V gene is TRBV6-5, the J gene TRBJ2-2; 10 bases are shared with TRBD1. Germline CDR1 is MNHEY and CDR2 is SVGAGI. CDR3 length equals 18 residues. For the CDR3, the DNA is TGTGCCAGCAGGAAGGGACAGGGGTTTGGGTTGAACACCGGGGGGCTGTTTTTT. Protein sequence: CASRKGQGFGLNTGGLFF.

This clonotype was seen a few times. The junction shows a germline mismatch at one end, possibly a read error. The chain employs TRBV29-1 and TRBJ1-5, with no clear D. The CDR3 sequence is 12 residues long. Germline loops: CDR1 SQVTM, CDR2 ANQGSEA. This CDR3 is CSVGGDNQPQHF. In nucleotides, the CDR3 is TGCAGCGTTGGTGGAGACAATCAACCCCAGCATTTT.

This clonotype was seen many times. The chain is built from TRBV29-1 and TRBJ1-1; D call uncertain. Deletions cut 7 bases from V and 0 bases from J, with 18 bases between. The length of the CDR3 is 15 residues. CDR1 SQVTM and CDR2 ANQGSEA come from the germline V gene. In nucleotides, the CDR3 is TGCAGCGGGGCCCCAGGTTGGGCCATGAACACTGAAGCTTTCTTT. This gives the protein CSGAPGWAMNTEAFF.

This chain's CDR3 is CASSSGQGSNEQFF. CDR3 in DNA: TGCGCCAGTAGCAGTGGACAGGGGAGCAATGAGCAGTTCTTC. The chain links TRBV5-1 to TRBJ2-1, with TRBD1 matching over 9 bases. This CDR3 comprises 14 residues. CDR1 is SGHRS, CDR2 YFSETQ, per germline. V shed 8 bases and J 6 bases; nucleotides not matched to a gene: 9.

A note on this clonotype: The junction differs from germline at one of its ends, possibly a read error. The chain is built from TRBV11-2 and TRBJ2-1, with D maybe TRBD2 (6 bases). This CDR3 contains 19 residues. Looked up from germline, CDR1 is SGHAT and CDR2 is FQNNGV. CDR3: CTSSPASEAGLSSYNGQFF. The CDR3 DNA sequence: TGTACCAGCAGCCCAGCTAGCGAAGCCGGCCTGAGCTCCTACAATGGGCAGTTCTTC. The whole variable domain, remainder taken from reference TRBV11-2 and TRBJ2-1, is EAGVAQSPRYKIIEKRQSVAFWCNPISGHATLYWYQQILGQGPKLLIQFQNNGVVDDSQLPKDRFSAERLKGVDSTLKIQPAKLEDSAVYLCTSSPASEAGLSSYNGQFFGPGTRLTVL.

This clonotype was observed at least ten times. The chain employs TRBV7-9 and TRBJ1-2; D ambiguous. The CDR3 length is 12 residues. The V end was cut by 1 base, the J end by 8 bases, with 8 bases between. The V gene's germline CDR1 is SEHNR and CDR2 FQNEAQ (reference sequence). The CDR3 sequence: CASSLESRGYTF. In DNA form, the CDR3 reads TGTGCCAGCAGCTTAGAAAGTCGGGGCTACACCTTC.

Comments on this clonotype: Compared with germline, one end of the junction differs, possibly owing to a read error. The chain joins TRBV6-5 to TRBJ1-5; tentative D call: TRBD1 (6 bases). Germline V CDR1 and CDR2: MNHEY, SVGAGI. There are 13 residues in the CDR3. The CDR3 nucleotides read TGTGCCAGCAGTTCCAGACAGGATCAGCCTCAGCATTTT. Translated, it gives CASSSRQDQPQHF.

Comment on this clonotype: One end of the junction is discordant with germline, which a read error may explain. CDR3 sequence reads: CSIEGVAGITDTQYF. The CDR3 bases are TGCAGCATTGAGGGCGTGGCCGGCATCACAGATACGCAGTATTTT. The chain couples TRBV29-1 to TRBJ2-3; possible D gene TRBD2, 5 bases. CDR3 length equals 15 residues. Germline V gene sequence: CDR1 SQVTM, CDR2 ANQGSEA.

The chain employs TRBV24-1 and TRBJ2-1; 8 nucleotides align to TRBD2. CDR1 and CDR2 (germline): KGHDR, SFDVKD. This CDR3 contains 13 residues. V dropped 6 bases and J dropped 9; count of bases not matched to a gene: 6. The CDR3 sequence is CATSTGGPREQFF. The DNA of the CDR3 is TGTGCCACCAGTACGGGAGGGCCGCGTGAGCAGTTCTTC.

Details on this clonotype: Since no conserved phenylalanine or tryptophan closes the CDR3, a read error is the likely cause. The chain employs TRBV11-1 and TRBJ2-5; D possibly corresponds to TRBD1 (6 bases). Germline-derived CDR1 and CDR2 are SGHAT and FQDESV (reference sequence). This CDR3 has 14 residues. The CDR3 DNA is TGTGCCGGCAGTAGACAGGTGGAGGTGGAGACCCAGTACTTA. Protein product: CAGSRQVEVETQYL.

Notes on this clonotype: A read error is possible here, since a much larger clone lies one base away. The chain couples TRBV5-1 to TRBJ2-7; TRBD2 aligns across 13 bases. The CDR3 sequence is 15 residues long. Germline CDR1 SGHRS, CDR2 YFSETQ. With V trimmed by 4 bases and J by 1 base, 2 bases remained unmatched. The CDR3 DNA is TGCGCCAGCAGCATGGGACTAGCGGGGTCCTACGAGCAGTACTTC. Its protein product is CASSMGLAGSYEQYF.

Concerning this clonotype itself: This may arise from a read error, as a much more abundant clone is one base away. The chain carries TRBV5-1 and TRBJ2-4; 9 nucleotides line up with TRBD2. The germline V gene encodes CDR1 SGHRS and CDR2 YFSETQ. This CDR3 spans 15 amino acids. The ends lost 4 bases at V and 11 bases at J; junction bases unmatched: 13. The CDR3 coding sequence is TGCGCCAGCAGCAGCGGACTAGCGATCTCGGACGTTCAGTACTTC. Its protein is CASSSGLAISDVQYF.

With regard to this clonotype: One base away lies a much larger clone, so this may be a sequencing read error. The chain joins TRBV28 to TRBJ2-3; 10 bases align to TRBD2. Germline CDR1 reads MDHEN; CDR2 reads SYDVKM. J gave up 0 bases and V 10 bases, and 16 bases lay outside the gene matches. This CDR3 has 18 residues. CDR3 DNA: TGTGCCATCATGAAGACTAGCGGGTATGGGTTGAGCACAGATACGCAGTATTTT. This gives the protein CAIMKTSGYGLSTDTQYF.

The chain employs TRBV12-3 or TRBV12-4 and TRBJ1-1; a possible D gene is TRBD1 (6 bases). The V end lost 7 bases, the J end lost 6 bases, and 15 bases lay between the germline ends. This CDR3 region has 13 residues. CDR3 loop: CASNLSGAAEAFF. The CDR3 DNA follows: TGTGCCAGCAATTTGTCAGGGGCCGCTGAAGCTTTCTTT.

Turning to this clonotype: This could be a read error, since a much larger clone is one nucleotide away. V and J are TRBV5-4 and TRBJ2-5; D remains unclear. The CDR3 totals 12 residues. Germline CDR1 is SGHNT and CDR2 is YYREEE (reference sequence). V lost 0 bases and J 14 bases, leaving 14 bases between the germline ends. CDR3 sequence (DNA): TGTGCCAGCAGCTTGGACAAGACCGTCAAATACTTC. Protein product: CASSLDKTVKYF.

This clonotype was detected only once. One junction end disagrees with the germline gene, perhaps due to a read error. The chain uses TRBV28 and TRBJ2-6, with TRBD2 as a possible D gene (6 bases). Germline lookup yields CDR1 MDHEN and CDR2 SYDVKM. This CDR3 region has 15 residues. CDR3: CVSSPWDSGVNVLTF. The CDR3 coding sequence is TGTGTCAGCAGTCCATGGGACTCTGGGGTCAACGTCCTGACTTTC.

Comments on this clonotype: At one of its ends the junction is not consistent with the germline gene, which may arise from a read error. The chain couples TRBV4-3 to TRBJ2-3, with TRBD2 matching 16 bases. Per germline, CDR1 LGHNA and CDR2 YSLEER. This CDR3 is 19 amino acids long. The CDR3 sequence: CASSQRGLAGGPSTNTQYF. CDR3 in DNA: TGCGCCAGCAGCCAAAGGGGACTAGCGGGAGGGCCTAGCACAAATACGCAGTATTTT.

The chain joins TRBV11-2 to TRBJ2-1, with 11 positions matching TRBD1. Germline CDR1 is SGHAT and CDR2 is FQNNGV. The CDR3 runs 16 residues. The V and J ends lost 9 bases and 11 bases, in that order; junction bases with no gene match: 18. CDR3 sequence reads: CASSQSLGQGGFKQFF. The CDR3 nucleotides read TGTGCCAGTAGCCAATCCTTGGGACAGGGGGGTTTTAAGCAGTTCTTC.